The 31 T cell receptor beta chains below were found in one sample sequenced in a study of T cells after yellow fever vaccination. TCRdb reprocessed the 5' RACE reads with MiXCR, giving one entry per CDR3 protein. The sample contains 150,000 to 200,000 distinct CDR3 sequences, approximately 10% of which appear only once. Sequencing was performed on CD8+ T cells sorted from PBMCs, taken 15 days after the yellow fever booster vaccination. These receptors were obtained from a young man who received the YFV17D yellow fever vaccine.

This clonotype was recorded a few times. The V call is TRBV7-8, the J call TRBJ1-1; the D is unclear. V dropped 3 bases and J dropped 4 bases, with 18 bases sitting between them. This CDR3 contains 16 residues. Germline lookup yields CDR1 SGHVS and CDR2 FQNEAQ. DNA for the CDR3: TGTGCCAGCAGCTTTCCAAAATACCGGGAGGGCACTGAAGCTTTCTTT. This codes for CASSFPKYREGTEAFF.

In this sample, this clonotype turned up a few times. This chain joins TRBV29-1 and TRBJ2-1, with no clear D. The CDR3 sequence is 12 residues long. Per the germline V gene, CDR1 is SQVTM and CDR2 is ANQGSEA. V gave up 0 bases and J gave up 10 bases, with 10 bases separating them. Written as DNA, the CDR3 is TGCAGCGTTGAAGATCGGGCAGCCGAGCAGTTCTTC. Translated, it gives CSVEDRAAEQFF.

This clonotype was detected ten times or more. The rearrangement joins TRBV6-2 or TRBV6-3 to TRBJ2-7; D is uncertain. The germline V and J ends were trimmed by 6 bases and 0 bases, with 3 bases remaining between them. This CDR3 contains 11 residues. Germline loops: CDR1 MNHEY, CDR2 SVGEGT. The CDR3 coding sequence is TGTGCCAGCAGCCGCTCCTACGAGCAGTACTTC. It codes for CASSRSYEQYF.

The sample holds a few counts of this clonotype. The rearrangement joins TRBV29-1 to TRBJ2-3, with 8 bases that match TRBD2. The trim removed 1 base at V and 0 bases at J, leaving 9 bases unmatched. Germline V gene sequence: CDR1 SQVTM, CDR2 ANQGSEA. The length of the CDR3 is 17 residues. The CDR3 region has the DNA TGCAGCGTTGAAGTCTGGAGCGGGGGCCAAAGCACAGATACGCAGTATTTT. Its translation is CSVEVWSGGQSTDTQYF.

This clonotype has only a few counts. The rearrangement uses TRBV5-1 and TRBJ2-7, with D perhaps TRBD1 or TRBD2 (5 bases each). Germline V gives CDR1 SGHRS, CDR2 YFSETQ. V was pared by 5 bases and J by 2 bases, with 17 bases between. The CDR3 runs to 15 residues. The chain's CDR3 is CASRLGRDPTYEQYF. CDR3 sequence (DNA): TGCGCCAGCAGGCTCGGACGGGACCCGACCTACGAGCAGTACTTC.

This clonotype was seen only a few times. V and J are TRBV6-5 and TRBJ2-1; weak D call: TRBD1 (5 bases). Trimming cost V 2 bases and J 8 bases, with 13 bases left between them. This CDR3 comprises 14 residues. From germline, CDR1 is MNHEY and CDR2 SVGAGI. The chain's CDR3 is CASSYAQGQHEQFF. DNA for the CDR3: TGTGCCAGCAGTTACGCGCAGGGTCAGCATGAGCAGTTCTTC.

This clonotype was counted only a few times. The chain employs TRBV25-1 and TRBJ2-2; D perhaps matches TRBD1 (5 bases). There are 15 residues in the CDR3. Trimming left V 3 bases short and J 1 base short, with 9 bases between. CDR1 and CDR2 from the germline V gene are MGHDK and SYGVNS. CDR3 sequence: CASSEGRVNTGELFF. The CDR3 bases are TGTGCCAGCAGTGAGGGCAGGGTGAACACCGGGGAGCTGTTTTTT.

The chain employs TRBV27 and TRBJ1-4, with D possibly TRBD1 on 5 matching bases. The CDR3 spans 15 residues. Trimming stripped 1 base from V and 8 bases from J, with 14 bases between. Germline V gene lookup returns CDR1 MNHEY and CDR2 SMNVEV (reference sequence). CDR3 nucleotides: TGTGCCAGCAGTTTATGGGCGGGCTCAGGGGAAAAACTGTTTTTT. This sequence encodes CASSLWAGSGEKLFF.

V gene TRBV7-9 combines with J gene TRBJ1-3; TRBD1 might be the D (6 bases). This CDR3 comprises 17 residues. Germline lookup yields CDR1 SEHNR and CDR2 FQNEAQ (reference sequence). Trimming took 3 bases from V and 0 from J, leaving 15 bases between them. The CDR3 loop reads CASSFEKDSYSGNTIYF. CDR3 sequence (DNA): TGTGCCAGCAGCTTTGAAAAGGACAGCTACTCTGGAAACACCATATATTTT. The full variable domain, rest sourced from reference TRBV7-9 and TRBJ1-3, is DTGVSQNPRHKITKRGQNVTFRCDPISEHNRLYWYRQTLGQGPEFLTYFQNEAQLEKSRLLSDRFSAERPKGSFSTLEIQRTEQGDSAMYLCASSFEKDSYSGNTIYFGEGSWLTVV.

This sequence joins TRBV5-1 and TRBJ2-1, with 9 bases that match TRBD2. V shed 1 base and J 8 bases; nucleotides not matched to a gene: 7. The CDR3 loop spans 15 amino acids. Looked up from germline, CDR1 is SGHRS and CDR2 is YFSETQ. CDR3 sequence (DNA): TGCGCCAGCAGCTTGATGGGACTAGCTATCGATGAGCAGTTCTTC. This codes for CASSLMGLAIDEQFF.

This clonotype was seen more than once but under ten times. The genes are TRBV29-1 and TRBJ1-5; no clear D gene. Germline V gives CDR1 SQVTM, CDR2 ANQGSEA. The V gene lost 5 bases and the J gene lost 1 base, with 6 bases spanning the gap. This CDR3 spans 12 amino acids. In DNA form, the CDR3 reads TGCAGCGTTCAGACGAGCAATCAGCCCCAGCATTTT. Its protein is CSVQTSNQPQHF.

This clonotype was counted a few times. V usage is TRBV28 and J usage is TRBJ2-5, with 9 bases identical to TRBD1. Trimming cost V 6 bases and J 1 base; bases outside gene matches: 12. This CDR3 contains 17 residues. Per the germline V gene, CDR1 is MDHEN and CDR2 is SYDVKM. Here the CDR3 DNA reads TGTGCCAGCAGCCAACAGGGGGCAAGGGTCTTCCAAGAGACCCAGTACTTC. This codes for CASSQQGARVFQETQYF.

In this sample, this clonotype turned up a few times. This chain joins TRBV13 and TRBJ2-7; 7 nucleotides line up with TRBD2. CDR1 and CDR2 from the germline V gene are PRHDT and FYEKMQ (reference sequence). With V trimmed by 5 bases and J by 6 bases, 7 bases remained unmatched. CDR3 size: 13 residues. The CDR3 region has the DNA TGTGCCAGCAGCACCCGGACTAGTCTCGAGCAGTACTTC. This gives the protein CASSTRTSLEQYF.

The chain couples TRBV24-1 to TRBJ2-1; 7 nucleotides agree with TRBD2. The CDR3 length is 16 residues. Unmatched junction bases numbered 7, after V lost 4 bases and J lost 2 bases. Per germline, CDR1 KGHDR and CDR2 SFDVKD. The CDR3 DNA reads TGTGCCACCAGTGAGGCTCGCGGGGGAGCCTACAATGAGCAGTTCTTC. Its protein is CATSEARGGAYNEQFF.

This clonotype showed up just a few times. V and J are TRBV27 and TRBJ2-1, with D possibly matching TRBD2 (6 bases). CDR3 length equals 15 residues. V was cut by 3 bases and J by 8 bases, with 17 bases left in between. Germline V gene data show CDR1 as MNHEY and CDR2 as SMNVEV (reference sequence). CDR3 sequence (DNA): TGTGCCAGCAGTTTTTGGAGGGAACGGTACTATGAGCAGTTCTTC. Translating it yields CASSFWRERYYEQFF.

This clonotype was observed a few times. This chain joins TRBV27 and TRBJ2-3; D may be TRBD2 (5 bases). CDR3 size: 17 residues. Germline V CDR1 and CDR2: MNHEY, SMNVEV (reference sequence). Trimming took off 5 bases at V and 5 bases at J, with 23 bases between the two ends. The CDR3 nucleotides read TGTGCCAGCAGTCCGAAAGTCCGGGAAGTTCGGGAAGATACGCAGTATTTT. As protein: CASSPKVREVREDTQYF.

This clonotype has at least ten counts. The chain links TRBV4-1 to TRBJ2-5; D ambiguous. Germline-derived CDR1 and CDR2 are MGHRA and YSYEKL. The CDR3 spans 13 residues. Trimming pared 1 base from V and 2 bases from J, leaving 5 bases between. Here the CDR3 reads CASSQAWQETQYF. In DNA form, the CDR3 reads TGCGCCAGCAGCCAAGCGTGGCAAGAGACCCAGTACTTC.

The chain links TRBV12-3 or TRBV12-4 to TRBJ2-3, with 12 bases lining up with TRBD2. The CDR3 loop spans 15 amino acids. The V segment lost 6 bases and the J segment 7 bases; nucleotides outside the gene matches: 8. CDR3 loop: CASSHTSGGPYTQYF. CDR3 in DNA: TGTGCCAGCAGCCATACTAGCGGGGGGCCATATACGCAGTATTTT.

The chain uses TRBV7-6 and TRBJ1-3, with D unclear. V was pared by 5 bases and J by 2 bases, with 10 bases between. Germline-derived CDR1 and CDR2 are SGHVS and FNYEAQ. CDR3 length: 14 amino acids. The CDR3 coding sequence is TGTGCCAGCAGCCCCAGACAAGCTGGAAACACCATATATTTT. It is translated as CASSPRQAGNTIYF.

This clonotype turned up a few times. V and J are TRBV15 and TRBJ2-1; either TRBD1 or TRBD2 may supply D (5 bases each). Germline V gene data show CDR1 as LNHNV and CDR2 as YYDKDF (reference sequence). V dropped 5 bases and J dropped 8 bases, with 16 bases sitting between them. This CDR3 region has 14 residues. The CDR3 DNA reads as TGTGCCACCAGCGGGGACGAGATTTTCCATGAGCAGTTCTTC. It is translated as CATSGDEIFHEQFF. The complete variable domain, with remaining parts taken from reference TRBV15 and TRBJ2-1, reads DAMVIQNPRYQVTQFGKPVTLSCSQTLNHNVMYWYQQKSSQAPKLLFHYYDKDFNNEADTPDNFQSRRPNTSFCFLDIRSPGLGDTAMYLCATSGDEIFHEQFFGPGTRLTVL.

J is TRBJ2-3 and V is TRBV6-2 or TRBV6-3, with unresolved D. V was trimmed by 7 bases and J by 7 bases, leaving 15 bases between them. The CDR3 length is 13 residues. The germline V gene has CDR1 MNHEY and CDR2 SVGEGT. The CDR3 region is CASTDASEHTQYF. CDR3 DNA sequence: TGTGCCAGCACCGACGCCTCGGAACATACGCAGTATTTT.

This clonotype was seen repeatedly, ten times or more. The chain combines TRBV12-3 or TRBV12-4 with TRBJ2-1; D may be TRBD1 (5 bases). V was trimmed by 2 bases and J by 6 bases, leaving 8 bases between them. The CDR3 sequence is 13 residues long. The CDR3 DNA follows: TGTGCCAGCAGTTTACAACAGGCCAATGAGCAGTTCTTC. Encoded protein: CASSLQQANEQFF.

This clonotype was observed once. The gene calls are TRBV6-1 and TRBJ1-5; no reliable D call. There are 16 residues in the CDR3. Between the trimmed V and J ends, which lost 2 bases and 4 bases, there was a span of 15 bases. Germline-derived CDR1 and CDR2 are MNHNS and SASEGT. CDR3 sequence (DNA): TGTGCCAGCAGTGAATCGCATTCGTGGCCTAATCAGCCCCAGCATTTT. Translated, it gives CASSESHSWPNQPQHF.

This chain joins TRBV7-9 and TRBJ1-1, with D possibly TRBD1 on 6 matching bases. Germline CDR1 SEHNR, CDR2 FQNEAQ (reference sequence). V was trimmed by 3 bases and J by 1 base, leaving 15 bases between them. The CDR3 is made up of 16 amino acids. The CDR3 coding sequence is TGTGCCAGCAGCTTGAGAGAGGGACATTGGAACACTGAAGCTTTCTTT. Translating gives CASSLREGHWNTEAFF.

The table lists this clonotype with a few counts. This sequence joins TRBV9 and TRBJ1-6; 10 positions agree with TRBD1. The CDR3 spans 17 residues. V was pared by 1 base and J by 5 bases, with 6 bases of the junction left unmatched. CDR1 is SGDLS, CDR2 YYNGEE, per germline. CDR3 region: CASSVSRDRGDNSPLHF. The CDR3 DNA sequence: TGTGCCAGCAGCGTATCCCGGGACAGGGGTGATAATTCACCCCTCCACTTT.

This clonotype has just a few counts. The gene calls are TRBV3-1 and TRBJ2-3; the D gene is possibly TRBD2 (5 bases). V lost 0 bases, J lost 8 bases, and 9 bases lay in between. The CDR3 runs 13 residues. Germline CDR1 and CDR2: LGHDT and YNNKEL (reference sequence). CDR3 nucleotides: TGTGCCAGCAGCCAAGATAATAGCGCTACGCAGTATTTT. Residues: CASSQDNSATQYF.

The chain combines TRBV28 with TRBJ2-5; D perhaps matches TRBD2 (5 bases). Looked up from germline, CDR1 is MDHEN and CDR2 is SYDVKM. Trimming left V 3 bases short and J 2 bases short, with 13 bases between. There are 15 residues in the CDR3. The CDR3 DNA reads TGTGCCAGCAGTTTGGGGAGTATCAGACAAGAGACCCAGTACTTC. This encodes CASSLGSIRQETQYF.

V and J are TRBV12-3 or TRBV12-4 and TRBJ2-7; 9 bases fit TRBD1. The CDR3 is 14 amino acids. V lost 6 bases, J lost 4 bases, and 7 bases stayed unmatched. The CDR3 here is CASRGRDREYEQYF. The DNA of the CDR3 is TGTGCCAGCAGAGGCCGGGACAGGGAGTACGAGCAGTACTTC.

This clonotype has just a few counts. The CDR3 loop reads CASSQTPGTSGAYPTDTQYF. Written as DNA, the CDR3 is TGTGCCAGCAGCCAAACACCCGGGACTAGCGGGGCCTACCCCACAGATACGCAGTATTTT. V gene TRBV4-2 combines with J gene TRBJ2-3; 13 bases map to TRBD2. Per the germline V gene, CDR1 is LGHNA and CDR2 is YNFKEQ. With V trimmed by 2 bases and J by 2 bases, 13 bases remained unmatched. The CDR3 loop spans 20 amino acids.

CDR3 in DNA: TGTGCCAGCAGTGAGGCCCCGACTAGCGGGGGAGGTTACAATGAGCAGTTCTTC. Its protein is CASSEAPTSGGGYNEQFF. The chain carries TRBV2 and TRBJ2-1; 12 bases map to TRBD2. The CDR3 consists of 18 residues. Germline trimming cut 3 bases from V and 4 bases from J; bases unmatched to any gene: 10. From germline, CDR1 is SNHLY and CDR2 FYNNEI.

This clonotype was seen only a few times. This sequence joins TRBV4-1 and TRBJ2-2; TRBD1 agrees at 9 bases. Germline CDR1 MGHRA, CDR2 YSYEKL. The CDR3 is 17 residues long. The trim removed 6 bases at V and 2 bases at J, leaving 10 bases unmatched. The CDR3 protein is CASRPRGQGHNTGELFF. DNA of the CDR3: TGCGCCAGCAGACCGCGGGGACAGGGCCATAACACCGGGGAGCTGTTTTTT.